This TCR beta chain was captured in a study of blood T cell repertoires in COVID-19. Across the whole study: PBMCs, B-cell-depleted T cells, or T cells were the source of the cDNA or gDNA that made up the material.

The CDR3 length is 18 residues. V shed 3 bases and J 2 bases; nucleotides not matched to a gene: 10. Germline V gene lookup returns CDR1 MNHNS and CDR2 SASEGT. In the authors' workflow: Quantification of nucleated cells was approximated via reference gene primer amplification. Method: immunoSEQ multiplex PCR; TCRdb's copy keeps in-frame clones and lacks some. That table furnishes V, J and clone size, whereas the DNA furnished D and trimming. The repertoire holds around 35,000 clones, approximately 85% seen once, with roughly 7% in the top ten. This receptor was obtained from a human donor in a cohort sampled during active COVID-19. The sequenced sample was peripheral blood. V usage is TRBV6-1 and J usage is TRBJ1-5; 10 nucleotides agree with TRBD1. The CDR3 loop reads CASSEGQGTRLGNQPQHF. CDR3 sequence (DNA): TGTGCCAGCAGTGAGGGACAGGGGACGCGGTTAGGCAATCAGCCCCAGCATTTT.